This TCR beta chain is drawn from a study of cytomegalovirus exposure and HLA in healthy donors. This CDR3 comprises 14 residues. V lost 2 bases, J lost 2 bases, and 9 bases lay in between. The germline gives CDR1 MNHNS, CDR2 SASEGT. A few counts support this clone. The PCR employed 60 Vbeta primers together with 13 Jbeta primers. Generated by immunoSEQ multiplex PCR, the TCRdb table keeps only in-frame clones and is missing some. The profile covers roughly 180,000 clones, with roughly 9.4% appearing a single time and approximately 1.4% taken by the ten largest. V usage is TRBV6-1 and J usage is TRBJ1-2; D gene unclear. This receptor was identified in a young woman in good health and CMV-seropositive. The material sequenced was PBMCs. CDR3 sequence (DNA): TGTGCCAGCAGTGAATCATGGAGGAACTATGGCTACACCTTC. Translated: CASSESWRNYGYTF.